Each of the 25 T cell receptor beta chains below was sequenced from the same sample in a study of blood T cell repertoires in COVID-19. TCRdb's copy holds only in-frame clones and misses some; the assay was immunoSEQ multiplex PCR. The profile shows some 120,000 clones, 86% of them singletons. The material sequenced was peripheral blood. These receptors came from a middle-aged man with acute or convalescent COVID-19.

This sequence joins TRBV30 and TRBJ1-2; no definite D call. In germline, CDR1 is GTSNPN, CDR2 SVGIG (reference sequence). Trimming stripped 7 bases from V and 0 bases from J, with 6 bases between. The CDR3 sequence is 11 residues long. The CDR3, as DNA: TGTGCCTTCTTAACTAACTATGGCTACACCTTC. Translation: CAFLTNYGYTF.

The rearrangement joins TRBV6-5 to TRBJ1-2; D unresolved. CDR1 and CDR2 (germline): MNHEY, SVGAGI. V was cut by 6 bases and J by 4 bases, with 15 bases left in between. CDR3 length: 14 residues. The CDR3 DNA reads TGTGCCAGCAGCTTGGTGGGCCGGGGCTATGGCTACACCTTC. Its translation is CASSLVGRGYGYTF.

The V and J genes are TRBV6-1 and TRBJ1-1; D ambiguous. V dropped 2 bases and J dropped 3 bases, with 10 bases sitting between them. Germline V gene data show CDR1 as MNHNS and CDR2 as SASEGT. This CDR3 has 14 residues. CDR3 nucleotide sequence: TGTGCCAGCAGTGAACAGGCCGGGGACACTGAAGCTTTCTTT. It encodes CASSEQAGDTEAFF.

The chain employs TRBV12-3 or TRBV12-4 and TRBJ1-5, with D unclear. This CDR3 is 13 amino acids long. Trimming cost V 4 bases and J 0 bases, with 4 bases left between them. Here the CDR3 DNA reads TGTGCCAGCAGTTCTAATAGCAATCAGCCCCAGCATTTT. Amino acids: CASSSNSNQPQHF.

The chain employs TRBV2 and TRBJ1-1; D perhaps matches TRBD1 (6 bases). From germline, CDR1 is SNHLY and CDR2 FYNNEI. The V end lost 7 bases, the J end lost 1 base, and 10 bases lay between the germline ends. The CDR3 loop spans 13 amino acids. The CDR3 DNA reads TGTGCCAGCAAGGGGACACCGAACACTGAAGCTTTCTTT. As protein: CASKGTPNTEAFF.

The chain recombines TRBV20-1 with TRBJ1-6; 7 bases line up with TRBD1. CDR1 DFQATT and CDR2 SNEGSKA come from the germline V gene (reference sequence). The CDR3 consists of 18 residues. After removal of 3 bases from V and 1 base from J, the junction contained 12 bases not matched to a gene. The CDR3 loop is CSASQPGQHLSYNSPLHF. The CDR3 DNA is TGCAGTGCTAGTCAACCGGGACAGCATTTATCCTATAATTCACCCCTCCACTTT.

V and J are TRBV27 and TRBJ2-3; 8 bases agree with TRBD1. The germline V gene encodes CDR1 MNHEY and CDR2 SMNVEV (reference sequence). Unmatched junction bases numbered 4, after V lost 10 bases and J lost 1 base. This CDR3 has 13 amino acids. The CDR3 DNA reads TGTGCCACCTCGACAGGGGGCACAGATACGCAGTATTTT. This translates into CATSTGGTDTQYF.

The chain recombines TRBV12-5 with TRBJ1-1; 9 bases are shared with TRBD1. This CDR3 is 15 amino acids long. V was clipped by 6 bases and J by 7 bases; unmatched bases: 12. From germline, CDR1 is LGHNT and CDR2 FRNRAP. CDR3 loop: CASGSSTGGRYEAFF. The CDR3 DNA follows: TGTGCTAGTGGCTCATCGACAGGGGGGCGATATGAAGCTTTCTTT.

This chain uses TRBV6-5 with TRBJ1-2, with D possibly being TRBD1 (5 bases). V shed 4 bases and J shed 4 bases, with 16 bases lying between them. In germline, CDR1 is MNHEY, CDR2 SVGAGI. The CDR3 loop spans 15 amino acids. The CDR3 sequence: CASSSEGLRGYGYTF. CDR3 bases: TGTGCCAGCAGTTCAGAGGGACTGCGTGGCTATGGCTACACCTTC.

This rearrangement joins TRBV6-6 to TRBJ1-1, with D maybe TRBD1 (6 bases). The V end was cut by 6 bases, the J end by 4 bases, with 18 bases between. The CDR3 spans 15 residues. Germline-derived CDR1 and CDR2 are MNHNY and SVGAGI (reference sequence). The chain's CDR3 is CASSKTGQLGTEAFF. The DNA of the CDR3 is TGTGCCAGCAGCAAGACAGGTCAGCTGGGCACTGAAGCTTTCTTT.

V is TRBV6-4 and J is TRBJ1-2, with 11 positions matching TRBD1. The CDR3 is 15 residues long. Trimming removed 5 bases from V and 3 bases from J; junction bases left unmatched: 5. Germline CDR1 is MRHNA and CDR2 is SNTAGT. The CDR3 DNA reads TGTGCCAGCAGTCCCGGGACAGGGGGAGACTATGGCTACACCTTC. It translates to CASSPGTGGDYGYTF.

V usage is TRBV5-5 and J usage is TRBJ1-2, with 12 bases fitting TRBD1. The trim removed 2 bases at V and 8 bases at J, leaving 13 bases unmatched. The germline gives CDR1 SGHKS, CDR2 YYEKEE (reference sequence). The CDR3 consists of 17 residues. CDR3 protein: CASSFSGTGGALGGYTF. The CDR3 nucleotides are TGTGCCAGCAGCTTCTCCGGGACAGGGGGCGCGTTGGGAGGCTACACCTTC.

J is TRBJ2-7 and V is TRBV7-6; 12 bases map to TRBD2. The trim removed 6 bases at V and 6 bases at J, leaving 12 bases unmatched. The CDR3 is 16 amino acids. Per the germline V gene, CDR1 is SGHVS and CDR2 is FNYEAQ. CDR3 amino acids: CASSAASGGAHFEQYF. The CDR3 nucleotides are TGTGCCAGCAGTGCGGCTAGCGGGGGGGCCCACTTCGAGCAGTACTTC.

The CDR3 reads CASSYRQERDNEQFF. In DNA form, the CDR3 reads TGTGCCAGCAGTTACCGACAGGAGAGGGACAATGAGCAGTTCTTC. This sequence joins TRBV6-5 and TRBJ2-1, with D possibly matching TRBD1 (6 bases). The CDR3 loop spans 15 amino acids. The germline CDR1 and CDR2 sequences are MNHEY and SVGAGI. V lost 2 bases and J lost 5, with 13 bases in between.

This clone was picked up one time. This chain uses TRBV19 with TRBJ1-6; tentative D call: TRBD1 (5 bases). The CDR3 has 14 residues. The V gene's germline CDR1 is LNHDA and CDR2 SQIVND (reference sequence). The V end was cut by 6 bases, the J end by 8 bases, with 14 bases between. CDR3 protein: CASSTEGRDSPLHF. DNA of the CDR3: TGTGCCAGTAGCACGGAGGGGCGTGATTCACCCCTCCACTTT.

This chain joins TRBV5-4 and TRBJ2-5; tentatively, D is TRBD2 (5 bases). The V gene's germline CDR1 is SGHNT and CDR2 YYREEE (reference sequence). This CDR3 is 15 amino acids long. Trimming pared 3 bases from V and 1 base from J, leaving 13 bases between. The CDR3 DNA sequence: TGTGCCAGCAGCTCGGAAACTAGGTTCCAAGAGACCCAGTACTTC. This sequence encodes CASSSETRFQETQYF. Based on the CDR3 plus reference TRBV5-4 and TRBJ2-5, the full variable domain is ETGVTQSPTHLIKTRGQQVTLRCSSQSGHNTVSWYQQALGQGPQFIFQYYREEENGRGNFPPRFSGLQFPNYSSELNVNALELDDSALYLCASSSETRFQETQYFGPGTRLLVL.

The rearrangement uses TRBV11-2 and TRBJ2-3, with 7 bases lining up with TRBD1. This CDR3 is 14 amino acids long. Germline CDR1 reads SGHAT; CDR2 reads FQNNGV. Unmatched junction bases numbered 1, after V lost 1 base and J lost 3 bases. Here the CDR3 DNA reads TGTGCCAGCAGCTTAGCAGGGGGTACAGATACGCAGTATTTT. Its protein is CASSLAGGTDTQYF.

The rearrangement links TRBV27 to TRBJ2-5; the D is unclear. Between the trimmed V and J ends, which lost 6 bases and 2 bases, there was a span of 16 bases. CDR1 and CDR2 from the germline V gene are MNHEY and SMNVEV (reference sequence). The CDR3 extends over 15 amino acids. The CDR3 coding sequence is TGTGCCAGCAGGGCCAGGTGGCACAATCAAGAGACCCAGTACTTC. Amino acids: CASRARWHNQETQYF.

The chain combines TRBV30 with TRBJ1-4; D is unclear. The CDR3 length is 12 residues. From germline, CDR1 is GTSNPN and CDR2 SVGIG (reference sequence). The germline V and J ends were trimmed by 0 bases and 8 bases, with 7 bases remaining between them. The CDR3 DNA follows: TGTGCCTGGAGTGTTATGGGCGAAAAACTGTTTTTT. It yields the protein CAWSVMGEKLFF.

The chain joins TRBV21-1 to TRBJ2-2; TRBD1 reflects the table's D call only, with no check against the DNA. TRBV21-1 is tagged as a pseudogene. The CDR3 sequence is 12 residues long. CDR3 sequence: CASSSPDGELFF. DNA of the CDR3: TGTGCCAGCAGCAGTCCAGACGGGGAGCTGTTTTTT.

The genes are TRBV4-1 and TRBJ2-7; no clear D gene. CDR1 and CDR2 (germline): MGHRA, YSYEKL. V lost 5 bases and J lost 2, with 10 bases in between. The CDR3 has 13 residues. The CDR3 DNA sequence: TGCGCCAGCAGCGTAGATGGTACCTACGAGCAGTACTTC. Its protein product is CASSVDGTYEQYF.

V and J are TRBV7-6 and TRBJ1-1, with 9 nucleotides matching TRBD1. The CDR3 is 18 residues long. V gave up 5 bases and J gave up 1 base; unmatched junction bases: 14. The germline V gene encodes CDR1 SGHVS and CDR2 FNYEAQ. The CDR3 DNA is TGTGCCAGCAGCACACGGACAGGGGTGAATGTGGGGAACACTGAAGCTTTCTTT. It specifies CASSTRTGVNVGNTEAFF. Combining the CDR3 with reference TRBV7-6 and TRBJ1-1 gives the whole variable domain GAGVSQSPRYKVTKRGQDVALRCDPISGHVSLYWYRQALGQGPEFLTYFNYEAQQDKSGLPNDRFSAERPEGSISTLTIQRTEQRDSAMYRCASSTRTGVNVGNTEAFFGQGTRLTVV.

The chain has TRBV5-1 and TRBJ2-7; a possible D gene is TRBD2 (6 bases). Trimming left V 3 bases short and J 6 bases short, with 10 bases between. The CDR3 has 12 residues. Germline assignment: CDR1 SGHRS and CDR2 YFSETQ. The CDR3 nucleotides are TGCGCCAGCAGCTCCGAACTAGCCGAGCAGTACTTC. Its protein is CASSSELAEQYF.

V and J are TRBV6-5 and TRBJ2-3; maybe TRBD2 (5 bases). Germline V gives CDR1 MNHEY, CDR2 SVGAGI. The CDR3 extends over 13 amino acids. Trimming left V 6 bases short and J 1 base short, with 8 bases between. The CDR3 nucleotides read TGTGCCAGCAGCGGGGAACGCACAGATACGCAGTATTTT. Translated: CASSGERTDTQYF.

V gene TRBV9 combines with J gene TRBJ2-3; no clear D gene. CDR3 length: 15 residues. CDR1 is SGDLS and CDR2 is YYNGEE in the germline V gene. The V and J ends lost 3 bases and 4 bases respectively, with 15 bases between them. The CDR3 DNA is TGTGCCAGCAGCGCCGGTCTAGTCAGTTCAGATACGCAGTATTTT. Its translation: CASSAGLVSSDTQYF.